This T cell receptor beta chain is drawn from a study of control samples from healthy donors and cancer patients. CDR1 SGHRS and CDR2 YFSETQ come from the germline V gene. Losses at the gene ends were 4 bases for V and 7 bases for J; bases not matched to a gene: 8. The length of the CDR3 is 14 residues. Some clones are missing from TCRdb's copy, which holds only in-frame ones; the method was immunoSEQ multiplex PCR. The sample consists of 120,000 or so clones, 85% to 95% of them appearing once. The J gene is TRBJ2-1, the V gene TRBV5-1, with TRBD2 identical over 7 bases. The TCR comes from a man at least 80 years old with head and neck cancer. Sequencing used PBMCs. For the CDR3, the DNA is TGCGCCAGCAGCCCTGGTCTTAGCGGGAATGAGCAGTTCTTC. Its protein product is CASSPGLSGNEQFF. The complete variable domain, with remaining parts taken from reference TRBV5-1 and TRBJ2-1, reads KAGVTQTPRYLIKTRGQQVTLSCSPISGHRSVSWYQQTPGQGLQFLFEYFSETQRNKGNFPGRFSGRQFSNSRSEMNVSTLELGDSALYLCASSPGLSGNEQFFGPGTRLTVL.